This section outlines one T cell receptor beta chain sequence together with its context. What it recognizes is unknown. The data derive from a study of shared clonotypes between healthy human individuals. The overall study: The people who gave samples were two women and a few men aged 18 to 49.

Selected positively for CCR7 and CD45RO-negative, naive CD8 cells excluded terminally differentiated effector memory CD45RA+ cells. The study's findings and limits: When naive CD4 clonotypes were compared across several donors, approximately 5% were shared. Rarefaction demonstrated incomplete sorted-subset sequencing despite large depth.

CDR1 and CDR2 from the germline V gene are LNHNV and YYDKDF (reference sequence). The CDR3 extends over 15 amino acids. The trim removed 3 bases at V and 9 bases at J, leaving 10 bases unmatched. TCRdb keeps only in-frame clones here, not all; method: immunoSEQ multiplex PCR. The sample carries around 700,000 clones, 92% recorded once. The sequencing input was naive CD8+ T cells sorted from blood. The receptor comes from a man in his thirties or forties in good health. This chain connects TRBV15 to TRBJ2-1, with 8 bases that match TRBD2. The CDR3 coding sequence is TGTGCCACCAGCAGCCCGGGACTAGGGCAGGGTGAGCAGTTCTTC. Protein product: CATSSPGLGQGEQFF.